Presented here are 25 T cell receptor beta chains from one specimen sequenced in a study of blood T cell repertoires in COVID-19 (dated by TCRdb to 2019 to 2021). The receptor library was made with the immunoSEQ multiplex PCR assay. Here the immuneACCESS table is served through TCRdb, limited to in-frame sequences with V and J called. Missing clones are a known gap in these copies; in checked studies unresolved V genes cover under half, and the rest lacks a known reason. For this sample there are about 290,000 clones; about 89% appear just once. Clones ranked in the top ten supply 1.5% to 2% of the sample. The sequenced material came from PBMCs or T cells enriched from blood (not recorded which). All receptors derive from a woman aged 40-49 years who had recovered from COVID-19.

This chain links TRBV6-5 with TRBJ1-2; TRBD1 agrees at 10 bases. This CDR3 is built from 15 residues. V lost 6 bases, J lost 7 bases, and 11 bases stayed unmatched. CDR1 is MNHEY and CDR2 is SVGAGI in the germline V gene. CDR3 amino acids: CASRSSGQGWRGYTF. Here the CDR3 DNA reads TGTGCCAGCAGATCCTCGGGACAGGGGTGGCGTGGCTACACCTTC.

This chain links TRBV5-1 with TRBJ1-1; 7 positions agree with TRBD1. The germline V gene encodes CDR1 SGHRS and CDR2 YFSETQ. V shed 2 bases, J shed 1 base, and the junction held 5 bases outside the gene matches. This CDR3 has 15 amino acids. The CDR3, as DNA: TGCGCCAGCAGCTTAGGGGGCCCAAGGAACACTGAAGCTTTCTTT. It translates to CASSLGGPRNTEAFF.

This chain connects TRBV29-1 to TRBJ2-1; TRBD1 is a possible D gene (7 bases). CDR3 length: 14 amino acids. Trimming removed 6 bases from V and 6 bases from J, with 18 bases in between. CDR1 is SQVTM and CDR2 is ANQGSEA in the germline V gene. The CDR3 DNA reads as TGCAGCGTGCTTTTGGAGGGGGCCGGCAATGAGCAGTTCTTC. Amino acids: CSVLLEGAGNEQFF.

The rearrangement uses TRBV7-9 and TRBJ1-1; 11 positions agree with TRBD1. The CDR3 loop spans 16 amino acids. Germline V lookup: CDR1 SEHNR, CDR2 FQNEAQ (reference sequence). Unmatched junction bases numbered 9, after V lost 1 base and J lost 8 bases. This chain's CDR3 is CASSLGTGGWGREAFF. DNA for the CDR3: TGTGCCAGCAGCTTAGGGACAGGGGGCTGGGGGAGAGAAGCTTTCTTT.

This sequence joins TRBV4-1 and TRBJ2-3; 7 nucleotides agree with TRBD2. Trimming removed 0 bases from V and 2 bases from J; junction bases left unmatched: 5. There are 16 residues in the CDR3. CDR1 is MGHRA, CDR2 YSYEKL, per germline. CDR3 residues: CASSQEAGGSTDTQYF. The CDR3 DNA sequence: TGCGCCAGCAGCCAAGAGGCCGGGGGGTCCACAGATACGCAGTATTTT.

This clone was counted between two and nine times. The CDR3 protein is CASSFPTGGRYNEQFF. CDR3 DNA sequence: TGTGCCAGCAGCTTTCCGACAGGGGGCCGGTACAATGAGCAGTTCTTC. The chain combines TRBV5-4 with TRBJ2-1, with TRBD1 matching 10 bases. The CDR3 runs 16 residues. Germline trimming cut 2 bases from V and 4 bases from J; bases unmatched to any gene: 6. Germline assignment: CDR1 SGHNT and CDR2 YYREEE (reference sequence).

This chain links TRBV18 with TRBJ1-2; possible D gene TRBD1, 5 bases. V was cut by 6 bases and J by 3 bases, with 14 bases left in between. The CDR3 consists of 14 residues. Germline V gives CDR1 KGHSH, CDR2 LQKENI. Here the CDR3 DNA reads TGTGCCAGCTCTCCAGGAGGGACGGACTATGGCTACACCTTC. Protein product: CASSPGGTDYGYTF.

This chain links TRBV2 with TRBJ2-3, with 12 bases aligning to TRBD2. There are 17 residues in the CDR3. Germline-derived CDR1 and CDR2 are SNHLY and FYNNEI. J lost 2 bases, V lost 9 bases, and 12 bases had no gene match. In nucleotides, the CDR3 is TGTGCCAGTAACTCTTACCCTAGCGGGAGGGACACAGATACGCAGTATTTT. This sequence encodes CASNSYPSGRDTDTQYF.

The CDR3 region has the DNA TGTGCCAGCACGCGACCGGGACAGGTAAACTATGGCTACACCTTC. Translated: CASTRPGQVNYGYTF. The chain couples TRBV2 to TRBJ1-2; TRBD1 aligns across 8 bases. Germline-derived CDR1 and CDR2 are SNHLY and FYNNEI. J was trimmed by 2 bases and V by 7 bases; bases with no gene match: 9. The CDR3 loop spans 15 amino acids.

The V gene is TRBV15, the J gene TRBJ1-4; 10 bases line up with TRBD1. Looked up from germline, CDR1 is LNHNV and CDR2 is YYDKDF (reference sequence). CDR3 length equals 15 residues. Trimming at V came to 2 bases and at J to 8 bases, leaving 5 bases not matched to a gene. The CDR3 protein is CATSRSGQGNEKLFF. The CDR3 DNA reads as TGTGCCACCAGCAGATCGGGACAGGGGAACGAAAAACTGTTTTTT.

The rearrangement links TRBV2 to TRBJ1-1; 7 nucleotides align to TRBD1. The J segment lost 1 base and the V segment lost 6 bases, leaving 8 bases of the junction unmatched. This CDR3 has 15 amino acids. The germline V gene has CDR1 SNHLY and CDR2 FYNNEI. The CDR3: CASRIQGTGNTEAFF. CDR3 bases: TGTGCCAGCAGGATACAGGGGACGGGGAACACTGAAGCTTTCTTT. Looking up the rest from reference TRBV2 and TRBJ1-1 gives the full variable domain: EPEVTQTPSHQVTQMGQEVILRCVPISNHLYFYWYRQILGQKVEFLVSFYNNEISEKSEIFDDQFSVERPDGSNFTLKIRSTKLEDSAMYFCASRIQGTGNTEAFFGQGTRLTVV.

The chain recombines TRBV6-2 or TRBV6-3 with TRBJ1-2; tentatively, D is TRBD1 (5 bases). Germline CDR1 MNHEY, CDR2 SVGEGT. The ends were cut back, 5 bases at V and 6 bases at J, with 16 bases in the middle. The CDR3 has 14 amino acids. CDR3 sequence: CASSPNQGRDGYTF. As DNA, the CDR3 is TGTGCCAGCAGTCCAAACCAGGGTCGGGATGGCTACACCTTC.

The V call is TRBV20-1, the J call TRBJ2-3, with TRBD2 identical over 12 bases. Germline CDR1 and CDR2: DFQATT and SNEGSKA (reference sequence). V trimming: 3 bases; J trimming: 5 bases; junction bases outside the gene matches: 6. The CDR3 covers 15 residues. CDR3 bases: TGCAGTGCTAGTTCTAGCGGGAGGGACTTAGATACGCAGTATTTT. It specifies CSASSSGRDLDTQYF.

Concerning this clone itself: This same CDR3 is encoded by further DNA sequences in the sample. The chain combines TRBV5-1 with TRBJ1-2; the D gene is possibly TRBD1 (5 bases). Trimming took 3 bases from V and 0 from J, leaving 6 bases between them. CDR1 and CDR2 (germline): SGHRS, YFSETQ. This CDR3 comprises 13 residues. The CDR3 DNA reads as TGCGCCAGCAGCTCAGGGCCTAACTATGGCTACACCTTC. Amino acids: CASSSGPNYGYTF.

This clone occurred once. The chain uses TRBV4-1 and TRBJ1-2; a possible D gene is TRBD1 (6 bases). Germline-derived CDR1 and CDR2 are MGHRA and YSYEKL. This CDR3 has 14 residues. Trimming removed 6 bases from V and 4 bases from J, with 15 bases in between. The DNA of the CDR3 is TGCGCCAGCAGACGATCCGGGGGGCTCTATGGCTACACCTTC. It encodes CASRRSGGLYGYTF.

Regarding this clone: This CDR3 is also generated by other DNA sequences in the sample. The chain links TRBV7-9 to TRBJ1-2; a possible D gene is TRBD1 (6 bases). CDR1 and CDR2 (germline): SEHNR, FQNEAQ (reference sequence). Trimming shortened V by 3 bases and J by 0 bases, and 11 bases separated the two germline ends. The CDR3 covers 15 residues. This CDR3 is CASSFTGLANYGYTF. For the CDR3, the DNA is TGTGCCAGCAGCTTCACAGGGCTAGCTAACTATGGCTACACCTTC.

CDR3 protein: CSASKSYGYTF. CDR3 sequence (DNA): TGCAGTGCGTCTAAGTCCTATGGCTACACCTTC. The gene calls are TRBV20-1 and TRBJ1-2; D is unresolved. The CDR3 spans 11 residues. The germline gives CDR1 DFQATT, CDR2 SNEGSKA (reference sequence). The V end lost 6 bases, the J end lost 4 bases, and 9 bases lay between the germline ends.

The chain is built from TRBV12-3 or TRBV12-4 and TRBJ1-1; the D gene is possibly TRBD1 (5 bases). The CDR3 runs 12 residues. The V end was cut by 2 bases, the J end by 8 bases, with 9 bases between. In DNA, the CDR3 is TGTGCCAGCAGTTTATATAGGACAGAAGCTTTCTTT. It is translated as CASSLYRTEAFF.

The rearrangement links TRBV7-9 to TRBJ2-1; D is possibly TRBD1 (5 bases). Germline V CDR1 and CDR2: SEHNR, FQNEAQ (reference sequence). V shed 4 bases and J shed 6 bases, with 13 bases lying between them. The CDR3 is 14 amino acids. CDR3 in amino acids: CASSSVRALNEQFF. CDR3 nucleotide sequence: TGTGCCAGCAGCTCGGTCAGGGCCCTCAATGAGCAGTTCTTC.

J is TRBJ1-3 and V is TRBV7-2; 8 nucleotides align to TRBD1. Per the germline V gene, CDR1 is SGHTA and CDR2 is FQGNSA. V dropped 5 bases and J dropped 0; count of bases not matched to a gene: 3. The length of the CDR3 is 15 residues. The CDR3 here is CASSVGTGSGNTIYF. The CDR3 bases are TGTGCCAGCAGCGTCGGGACAGGCTCTGGAAACACCATATATTTT. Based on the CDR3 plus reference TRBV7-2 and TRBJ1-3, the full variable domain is GAGVSQSPSNKVTEKGKDVELRCDPISGHTALYWYRQSLGQGLEFLIYFQGNSAPDKSGLPSDRFSAERTGGSVSTLTIQRTQQEDSAVYLCASSVGTGSGNTIYFGEGSWLTVV.

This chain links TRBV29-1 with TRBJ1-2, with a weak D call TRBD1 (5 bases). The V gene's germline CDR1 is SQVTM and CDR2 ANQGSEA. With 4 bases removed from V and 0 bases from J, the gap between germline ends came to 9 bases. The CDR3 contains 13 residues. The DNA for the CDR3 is TGCAGCGTTGCAGCGGGGCCTAACTATGGCTACACCTTC. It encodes CSVAAGPNYGYTF.

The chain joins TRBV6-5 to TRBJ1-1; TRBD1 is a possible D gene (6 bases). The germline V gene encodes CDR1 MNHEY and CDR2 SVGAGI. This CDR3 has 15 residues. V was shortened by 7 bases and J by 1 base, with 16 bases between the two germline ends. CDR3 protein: CASTHGGGRNTEAFF. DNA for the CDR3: TGTGCCAGCACCCACGGGGGCGGGAGGAACACTGAAGCTTTCTTT.

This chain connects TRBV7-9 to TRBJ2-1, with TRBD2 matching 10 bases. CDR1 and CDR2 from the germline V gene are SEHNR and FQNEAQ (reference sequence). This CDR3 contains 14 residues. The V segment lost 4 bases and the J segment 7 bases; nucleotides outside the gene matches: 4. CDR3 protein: CASSSSGRANEQFF. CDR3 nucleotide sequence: TGTGCCAGCAGCTCGAGCGGGAGGGCGAATGAGCAGTTCTTC. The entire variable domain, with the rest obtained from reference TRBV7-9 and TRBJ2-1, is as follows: DTGVSQNPRHKITKRGQNVTFRCDPISEHNRLYWYRQTLGQGPEFLTYFQNEAQLEKSRLLSDRFSAERPKGSFSTLEIQRTEQGDSAMYLCASSSSGRANEQFFGPGTRLTVL.

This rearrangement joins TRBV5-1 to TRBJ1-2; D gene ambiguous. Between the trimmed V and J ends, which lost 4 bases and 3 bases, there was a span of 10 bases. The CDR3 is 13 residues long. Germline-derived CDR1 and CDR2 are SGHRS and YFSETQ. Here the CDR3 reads CASSGPGYYGYTF. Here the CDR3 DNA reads TGCGCCAGCAGCGGGCCTGGATACTATGGCTACACCTTC.

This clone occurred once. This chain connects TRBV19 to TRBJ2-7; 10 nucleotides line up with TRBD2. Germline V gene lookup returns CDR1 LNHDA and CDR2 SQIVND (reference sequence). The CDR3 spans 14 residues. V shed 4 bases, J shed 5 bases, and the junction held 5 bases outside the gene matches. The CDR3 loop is CASSKLAGYNEQYF. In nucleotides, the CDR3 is TGTGCCAGTAGTAAACTAGCGGGATACAACGAGCAGTACTTC.